This is a list of T cell receptor beta chains from one sample in a study of cytomegalovirus exposure and HLA in healthy donors. Sequencing used immunoSEQ multiplex PCR; TCRdb keeps in-frame clones, though not all of them. The table lists more than 150,000 clones, 84% of them singletons. Sequenced: PBMCs. Source of these receptors: a boy between 10 and 17 years old in good health and CMV-seronegative. CDR3s include the opening cysteine and the closing phenylalanine or tryptophan. D genes are given only for firm matches. Clone size appears in some rows only: once, few, many, or a class for an expanded clone.

>TRBV5-5|few|TRBJ1-1|TRBD1
TGTGCCAGCAGCTTGAATGGGGACAGGGTAAGCACTGAAGCTTTCTTT
CASSLNGDRVSTEAFF
>TRBV2|once|TRBJ2-7|TRBD1
TGTGCCAGCAGGGGAGGACAGGGCGGATTCTACGAGCAGTACTTC
CASRGGQGGFYEQYF
>TRBV28|few|TRBJ1-3|-
TGTGCCAGCAGTGGCCTGGGGCCGACTGGAAACACCATATATTTT
CASSGLGPTGNTIYF
>TRBV7-9|-|TRBJ2-7|TRBD1
TGTGCCAGCAGCACCGGACAGGGGGGCTACGAGCAGTACTTC
CASSTGQGGYEQYF
>TRBV7-9|-|TRBJ2-7|-
TGTGCCAGCAGCACGGACCGGGATAATGACTACGAGCAGTACTTC
CASSTDRDNDYEQYF
>TRBV7-8|-|TRBJ2-7|TRBD2
TGTGCCAGCAGCTTAGAAGCGGGACTAAAGGAGCAGTACTTT
CASSLEAGLKEQYF
>TRBV5-6|few|TRBJ2-1|-
TGTGCCAGCAGCCCTATGGGCAGCTCCTACAATGAGCAGTTCTTC
CASSPMGSSYNEQFF
>TRBV27|-|TRBJ2-5|TRBD1
TGTGCCAGCAGTACTAGGACAGGGGAAGAGACCCAGTACTTC
CASSTRTGEETQYF
>TRBV9|-|TRBJ1-2|-
TGTGCCAGCAGCGTTTTGGGCCTCGAGGGTGCTAGCTATGGCTACACCTTC
CASSVLGLEGASYGYTF
>TRBV14|-|TRBJ1-3|-
TGTGCCAGCAGTAAGGGAGCAACCATATATTTT
CASSKGATIYF
>TRBV4-2|-|TRBJ2-7|-
TGTGCCAGCAGCCAAGGAGGAAGCGAGCAGTACTTC
CASSQGGSEQYF
>TRBV12-5|-|TRBJ1-2|TRBD1
TGTGCTAGTTCCCTTTCAGGGGGCATCAATGGCTACACCTTC
CASSLSGGINGYTF
>TRBV2|-|TRBJ2-7|TRBD1
TGTGCCAGCAGTGTCTCGCAGGGGGTCTACGAGCAGTACTTC
CASSVSQGVYEQYF
>TRBV6-1|-|TRBJ1-5|-
TGTGCCAGCATCGGACATAATAGCAATCAGCCCCAGCATTTT
CASIGHNSNQPQHF
>TRBV30|-|TRBJ1-1|-
TGTGCCCGATCACTGTCGATGAACACTGAAGCTTTCTTT
CARSLSMNTEAFF
>TRBV7-9|-|TRBJ2-7|-
TGTGCCAGCAGCCCAATCCCCGGGGAGCAGTACTTC
CASSPIPGEQYF
>TRBV30|-|TRBJ1-5|TRBD1
TGTGCCTGGAGTGCCAGAGGACAGGCTGGGGGCAATCAGCCCCAGCATTTT
CAWSARGQAGGNQPQHF
>TRBV5-4|-|TRBJ2-5|TRBD2
TGTGCCAGCAGCACAGGGAGCGGGGGGTACCAAGAGACCCAGTACTTC
CASSTGSGGYQETQYF
>TRBV19|-|TRBJ1-1|-
TGTGCCAGTAGTCTAGACAGACCAGGCACTGAAGCTTTCTTT
CASSLDRPGTEAFF
>TRBV6-5|-|TRBJ2-5|TRBD1
TGTGCCAGCAACGAGGGGGCGGTGCGTGCCGGGACCCAGTACTTC
CASNEGAVRAGTQYF
>TRBV7-8|-|TRBJ2-1|TRBD2
TGTGCCAGCAGCGGGAGGCTAGCGGGAGGGTCGAGCTCCTACAATGAGCAGTTCTTC
CASSGRLAGGSSSYNEQFF
>TRBV7-9|-|TRBJ2-5|TRBD2
TGTGCCAGCAGCTTCGACCCGGGACTAGGAACCCAGTACTTC
CASSFDPGLGTQYF
>TRBV7-6|few|TRBJ2-2|-
TGTGCCAGCAGCTTAGGACGGACTCGAGGGGAGCTGTTTTTT
CASSLGRTRGELFF
>TRBV7-6|-|TRBJ2-2|TRBD2
TGTGCCAGCAGCTTAGGCGGCGGGGGCACCGGGGAGCTGTTTTTT
CASSLGGGGTGELFF
>TRBV5-8|-|TRBJ1-6|TRBD1
TGTGCCAGCAGCTTGGCCTACAGGGGGGATTCACCCCTCCACTTT
CASSLAYRGDSPLHF
>TRBV4-1|-|TRBJ2-1|-
TGCGCCAGCAGAAGTCAGGGCGGTGAGCAGTTCTTC
CASRSQGGEQFF
>TRBV9|-|TRBJ1-2|-
TGTGCCAGCAGCGTAGGAGATAGCTATGGCTACACCTTC
CASSVGDSYGYTF
>TRBV4-2|-|TRBJ2-7|TRBD2
TGTGCCAGCAGCCGTACTAGCGGGGGGTCCTACGAGCAGTACTTC
CASSRTSGGSYEQYF
>TRBV27|-|TRBJ2-1|TRBD1
TGTGCCAGCAGCACAGGGGTAAATGAGCAGTTCTTC
CASSTGVNEQFF
>TRBV7-2|-|TRBJ1-1|-
TGTGCCAGCAGCTTATCCCCTTTGCAGGACACTGAAGCTTTCTTT
CASSLSPLQDTEAFF
>TRBV5-1|-|TRBJ2-2|TRBD1
TGCGCCAGCAGCACGGGACAGCGGGAGCTGTTTTTT
CASSTGQRELFF
>TRBV15|-|TRBJ2-7|-
TGTGCCACCAGCAGAGATTTTGGACAGCTAGTGTACTTC
CATSRDFGQLVYF
>TRBV7-3|-|TRBJ2-1|TRBD2
TGTGCCAGCAGCACCCCACTAGCGGGGGGGGGCAATGAGCAGTTCTTC
CASSTPLAGGGNEQFF
>TRBV6-5|-|TRBJ1-2|TRBD1
TGTGCCAGCCGACGGTCGGACAGGGCGGATCATGGCTACACCTTC
CASRRSDRADHGYTF
>TRBV27|-|TRBJ1-4|-
TGTGCCAGCAGTTTAGTCCGGGGGGCGAGAGAAAAACTGTTTTTT
CASSLVRGAREKLFF
>TRBV7-2|few|TRBJ1-1|-
TGTGCCAGCAGCCCGCCCGGAGCGAACACTGAAGCTTTCTTT
CASSPPGANTEAFF
>TRBV2|-|TRBJ2-1|TRBD2
TGTGCCAGCAGTCATCGGGGGGAGTACAATGAGCAGTTCTTC
CASSHRGEYNEQFF
>TRBV25-1|once|TRBJ2-7|TRBD1
TGTGCCAGCAGTGAATTCTCCGGGACAGGGCCCGAGCAGTACTTC
CASSEFSGTGPEQYF
>TRBV5-4|-|TRBJ2-7|TRBD2
TGTGCCAGCAGCTTGCCCTCAGGGACTAACATCTACGAGCAGTACTTC
CASSLPSGTNIYEQYF
>TRBV13|-|TRBJ1-2|TRBD1
TGTGCCAGCAGCATCGGTACCGGGACAGAGAACTATGGCTACACCTTC
CASSIGTGTENYGYTF
>TRBV25-1|-|TRBJ2-2|-
TGTGCCAGCAGTGAATGGGGGCAGGGAACCGGGGAGCTGTTTTTT
CASSEWGQGTGELFF
>TRBV27|few|TRBJ2-2|TRBD1
TGTGCCAGCACCCCGGGACAGGGACTGACCGGGGAGCTGTTTTTT
CASTPGQGLTGELFF
>TRBV5-4|-|TRBJ1-1|TRBD1
TGTGCCAGCAGCCAAAGACAGGGGGCGGGCACTGAAGCTTTCTTT
CASSQRQGAGTEAFF
>TRBV7-2|-|TRBJ1-2|-
TGTGCCAGCAGCTCAATCTATGGCTACACCTTC
CASSSIYGYTF
>TRBV4-1|-|TRBJ2-5|TRBD2
TGCGCCAGCAGCCAAGGTCAGCGGGGGGTGACCTCGGGAGAGACCCAGTACTTC
CASSQGQRGVTSGETQYF
>TRBV5-1|-|TRBJ2-1|-
TGCGCCAGCAGCTTGGTTAGGAGAAGCTCCTACAATGAGCAGTTCTTC
CASSLVRRSSYNEQFF
>TRBV30|-|TRBJ2-3|-
TGTGCCTGGAGCGGGGGAGGGAGGGGGTCGCAGTATTTT
CAWSGGGRGSQYF
>TRBV9|-|TRBJ2-7|-
TGTGCCAGCAGCGTAGCCGGCAGAGCTAGCTCCTACGAGCAGTACTTC
CASSVAGRASSYEQYF
>TRBV28|-|TRBJ1-6|TRBD1
TGTGCCAGCAGTTCCGGACAGGGCCCCTTTTCACCCCTCCACTTT
CASSSGQGPFSPLHF
>TRBV2|-|TRBJ2-7|-
TGTGCCAGCAGTGAAGCGCGGGGAGGCTCCTACGAGCAGTACTTC
CASSEARGGSYEQYF
>TRBV2|-|TRBJ2-7|-
TGTGCCAGCAGCGAAACCCACCGGCCCACTAGTTACGAGCAGTACTTC
CASSETHRPTSYEQYF
>TRBV7-9|-|TRBJ2-2|TRBD1
TGTGCCAGCAGCCTATGGACAGGGAACACCGGGGAGCTGTTTTTT
CASSLWTGNTGELFF
>TRBV6-4|few|TRBJ1-1|TRBD1
TGTGCCAGCAGTGCGACAGGGGGGAACACTGAAGCTTTCTTT
CASSATGGNTEAFF
>TRBV19|-|TRBJ1-1|TRBD1
TGTGCCAGTAGTTCCTATTGGACAGGAGTGAACACTGAAGCTTTCTTT
CASSSYWTGVNTEAFF
>TRBV27|-|TRBJ2-1|-
TGTGCCCTCGGCAAGGGGCCTCCCTACAATGAGCAGTTCTTC
CALGKGPPYNEQFF
>TRBV30|-|TRBJ1-1|-
TGTGCCTGGAGTGTAGGACAGAACACTGGAGCTTTCTTT
CAWSVGQNTGAFF
>TRBV5-6|-|TRBJ1-1|-
TGTGCCAGCAGCTTTCTCCGGGAACGGAACACTGAAGCTTTCTTT
CASSFLRERNTEAFF